The 26 T cell receptor beta chains in this list originate from one sample, sequenced in a study of CD8 T cells in Susac syndrome. Random hexamers were used to reverse transcribe about 0.5 to 1 ug of RNA. A single record per CDR3 protein comes from TCRdb applying MiXCR to the immunoSEQ multiplex PCR reads. The sample consists of 100,000 to 150,000 distinct CDR3 sequences, around 92% of them appearing once. Material: CD4+ T cells from PBMCs. The receptors come from a human donor with multiple sclerosis.

The V and J genes are TRBV20-1 and TRBJ2-5, with 7 positions matching TRBD1. Germline lookup yields CDR1 DFQATT and CDR2 SNEGSKA (reference sequence). V shed 0 bases, J shed 5 bases, and the junction held 6 bases outside the gene matches. This CDR3 has 14 residues. DNA of the CDR3: TGCAGTGCTAGAGAGAAGACAGGGTGGGAGACCCAGTACTTC. The encoded protein is CSAREKTGWETQYF.

This chain links TRBV29-1 with TRBJ1-3; D remains ambiguous. The ends were cut back, 4 bases at V and 3 bases at J, with 10 bases in the middle. The germline gives CDR1 SQVTM, CDR2 ANQGSEA. CDR3 length equals 13 residues. Written as DNA, the CDR3 is TGCAGCGTTGTTATGTCGGTTGGAAACACCATATATTTT. It encodes CSVVMSVGNTIYF.

This sequence joins TRBV4-2 and TRBJ2-5, with 9 bases identical to TRBD2. Germline V gene lookup returns CDR1 LGHNA and CDR2 YNFKEQ. J lost 4 bases, V lost 6 bases, and 6 bases had no gene match. The CDR3 is made up of 14 amino acids. CDR3 bases: TGTGCCAGCAGTCCTCGGGGACTAGCAGAGACCCAGTACTTC. Its translation is CASSPRGLAETQYF.

This clonotype was recorded only once. The chain couples TRBV19 to TRBJ1-5; weak D call: TRBD1 (5 bases). Germline-derived CDR1 and CDR2 are LNHDA and SQIVND (reference sequence). The CDR3 has 13 residues. Trimming removed 3 bases from V and 8 bases from J, with 11 bases in between. The CDR3 region is CASSMGGFEPQHF. The DNA for the CDR3 is TGTGCCAGTAGTATGGGGGGGTTCGAGCCCCAGCATTTT.

This rearrangement joins TRBV7-2 to TRBJ2-7; D is tentatively TRBD1 or TRBD2 (6 bases each). V gave up 0 bases and J gave up 0 bases, with 12 bases separating them. Per germline, CDR1 SGHTA and CDR2 FQGNSA. The CDR3 is 16 amino acids. CDR3 coding DNA: TGTGCCAGCAGCTTAGCGGGGGGCTACAGCTCCTACGAGCAGTACTTC. As protein: CASSLAGGYSSYEQYF. Together with reference TRBV7-2 and TRBJ2-7, the CDR3 gives the full variable domain: GAGVSQSPSNKVTEKGKDVELRCDPISGHTALYWYRQSLGQGLEFLIYFQGNSAPDKSGLPSDRFSAERTGGSVSTLTIQRTQQEDSAVYLCASSLAGGYSSYEQYFGPGTRLTVT.

The chain couples TRBV2 to TRBJ2-3, with 9 bases matching TRBD2. Per germline, CDR1 SNHLY and CDR2 FYNNEI. The trim removed 11 bases at V and 4 bases at J, leaving 7 bases unmatched. The CDR3 runs to 13 residues. The DNA of the CDR3 is TGTGCCCGTCGCGGGGGGGCAGCAGATACGCAGTATTTT. Protein sequence: CARRGGAADTQYF.

The CDR3 bases are TGTGCCAGCAGCTTAACGACTAGCGGGAGACCCTACGAGCAGTACTTC. Translated, it gives CASSLTTSGRPYEQYF. This chain links TRBV7-2 with TRBJ2-7, with 12 bases aligning to TRBD2. V gave up 2 bases and J gave up 2 bases; unmatched junction bases: 4. CDR3 length equals 16 residues. Germline CDR1 reads SGHTA; CDR2 reads FQGNSA. Full variable domain (remainder filled in from reference TRBV7-2 and TRBJ2-7): GAGVSQSPSNKVTEKGKDVELRCDPISGHTALYWYRQSLGQGLEFLIYFQGNSAPDKSGLPSDRFSAERTGGSVSTLTIQRTQQEDSAVYLCASSLTTSGRPYEQYFGPGTRLTVT.

V usage is TRBV7-2 and J usage is TRBJ1-2, with 9 bases aligning to TRBD1. Germline-derived CDR1 and CDR2 are SGHTA and FQGNSA. After removal of 4 bases from V and 8 bases from J, the junction contained 8 bases not matched to a gene. This CDR3 is built from 14 residues. In DNA, the CDR3 is TGTGCCAGCAGCTCACTACAGGGGGCCTTCGGCTACACCTTC. Protein sequence: CASSSLQGAFGYTF.

In its sample, this clonotype was seen once. The chain combines TRBV6-5 with TRBJ2-2; D call uncertain. V lost 2 bases to trimming and J lost 0 bases, with 1 base between them. CDR1 is MNHEY, CDR2 SVGAGI, per germline. This CDR3 is 13 amino acids long. The CDR3 loop is CASSYTNTGELFF. The CDR3 DNA reads TGTGCCAGCAGTTACACGAACACCGGGGAGCTGTTTTTT.

The rearrangement joins TRBV20-1 to TRBJ1-3, with D possibly TRBD1 on 6 matching bases. The germline gives CDR1 DFQATT, CDR2 SNEGSKA (reference sequence). The CDR3 is 14 residues long. V shed 5 bases and J shed 0 bases, with 11 bases lying between them. The CDR3 reads CSASDRRSGNTIYF. DNA for the CDR3: TGCAGTGCTTCAGACAGGCGCTCTGGAAACACCATATATTTT.

This chain connects TRBV5-1 to TRBJ2-7; D is unresolved. In germline, CDR1 is SGHRS, CDR2 YFSETQ. V lost 3 bases and J lost 4, with 8 bases in between. CDR3 size: 12 residues. The CDR3 protein is CASSSKYYEQYF. The CDR3 nucleotides are TGCGCCAGCAGCTCGAAGTATTACGAGCAGTACTTC.

This chain connects TRBV3-1 to TRBJ2-2; tentative D call: TRBD2 (5 bases). Trimming left V 3 bases short and J 10 bases short, with 18 bases between. This CDR3 contains 15 residues. Per germline, CDR1 LGHDT and CDR2 YNNKEL (reference sequence). The CDR3 loop reads CASSQFATGGEELFF. The CDR3 DNA follows: TGTGCCAGCAGCCAGTTCGCCACTGGAGGCGAGGAGCTGTTTTTT.

The chain is built from TRBV18 and TRBJ1-1, with no clear D. From germline, CDR1 is KGHSH and CDR2 LQKENI. Deletions cut 4 bases from V and 1 base from J, with 10 bases between. This CDR3 contains 14 residues. The CDR3 sequence: CASSRSSGNTEAFF. In nucleotides, the CDR3 is TGTGCCAGCTCACGGAGCAGTGGGAACACTGAAGCTTTCTTT.

This clonotype has a handful of counts. The chain recombines TRBV5-1 with TRBJ2-5; D might be TRBD1 (6 bases). Deletions cut 4 bases from V and 2 bases from J, with 9 bases between. Germline CDR1 reads SGHRS; CDR2 reads YFSETQ. There are 13 residues in the CDR3. The CDR3 is CASSRTEQETQYF. The DNA of the CDR3 is TGCGCCAGCAGCCGGACAGAGCAAGAGACCCAGTACTTC.

This clonotype was seen just once. The CDR3 nucleotides are TGTGCCAGCTCACCCCTAGGGACGGCTTCTTCCTACGAGCAGTACTTC. It encodes CASSPLGTASSYEQYF. The genes are TRBV18 and TRBJ2-7; the D gene could be TRBD1 or TRBD2 (5 bases each). Germline CDR1 and CDR2: KGHSH and LQKENI. The V end lost 3 bases, the J end lost 1 base, and 16 bases lay between the germline ends. This CDR3 has 16 residues.

The chain carries TRBV2 and TRBJ1-4; D call uncertain. The CDR3 is 14 amino acids. Trimming cost V 0 bases and J 8 bases, with 10 bases left between them. Germline CDR1 SNHLY, CDR2 FYNNEI. The CDR3 DNA follows: TGTGCCAGCAGTGAAGCGCGCGGGTACGAAAAACTGTTTTTT. It codes for CASSEARGYEKLFF.

J is TRBJ1-4 and V is TRBV5-1, with TRBD1 matching over 11 bases. Trimming removed 4 bases from V and 3 bases from J; junction bases left unmatched: 11. Germline V CDR1 and CDR2: SGHRS, YFSETQ. This CDR3 has 18 residues. In DNA, the CDR3 is TGCGCCAGCAGCGGGTATGGACAGGGGGCCCGGTCTAATGAAAAACTGTTTTTT. It specifies CASSGYGQGARSNEKLFF.

This sequence joins TRBV5-1 and TRBJ1-4, with 9 positions matching TRBD1. The CDR3 sequence is 14 residues long. Trimming took 2 bases from V and 8 from J; bases not matched to a gene: 4. Per germline, CDR1 SGHRS and CDR2 YFSETQ. As DNA, the CDR3 is TGCGCCAGCAGCTTTGGACAGGGGAGAGAAAAACTGTTTTTT. Translating it yields CASSFGQGREKLFF.

DNA of the CDR3: TGTGCCTGGAGTAAGCTTAGCCAGCAGCCCCAGCATTTT. Translation: CAWSKLSQQPQHF. The rearrangement links TRBV30 to TRBJ1-5; D is uncertain. The CDR3 covers 13 residues. Trimming left V 2 bases short and J 7 bases short, with 12 bases between. CDR1 and CDR2 from the germline V gene are GTSNPN and SVGIG (reference sequence).

V gene TRBV6-2 or TRBV6-3 combines with J gene TRBJ1-6; D might be TRBD1 (5 bases). Between the trimmed V and J ends, which lost 5 bases and 6 bases, there was a span of 14 bases. The CDR3 totals 15 residues. Germline CDR1 MNHEY, CDR2 SVGEGT. CDR3 protein: CASSPPGTPNSPLHF. CDR3 bases: TGTGCCAGCAGTCCGCCCGGGACGCCTAATTCACCCCTCCACTTT.

V usage is TRBV6-1 and J usage is TRBJ2-7; 11 bases line up with TRBD1. CDR1 MNHNS and CDR2 SASEGT come from the germline V gene. The CDR3 has 15 residues. J gave up 3 bases and V 0 bases, and 1 base lay outside the gene matches. CDR3 sequence: CASSEAGTGGYEQYF. The DNA of the CDR3 is TGTGCCAGCAGTGAAGCTGGGACAGGGGGCTACGAGCAGTACTTC.

About this clonotype: The germline gene is not matched at one end of the junction; a read error may be the cause. The V gene is TRBV7-7, the J gene TRBJ2-5, with TRBD2 matching 12 bases. Germline lookup yields CDR1 SSHAT and CDR2 FNYEAQ (reference sequence). This CDR3 region has 15 residues. The chain's CDR3 is CASSQFGLAGETQYF. The CDR3 nucleotides read TGTGCTAGCAGCCAATTCGGACTAGCGGGGGAGACCCAGTACTTC.

This chain links TRBV2 with TRBJ2-3, with D possibly matching TRBD1 (6 bases). Between the trimmed V and J ends, which lost 6 bases and 0 bases, there was a span of 13 bases. CDR1 is SNHLY and CDR2 is FYNNEI in the germline V gene. The CDR3 totals 15 residues. CDR3 in DNA: TGTGCCAGCAGCACAGGACAGCCCAGCACAGATACGCAGTATTTT. It encodes CASSTGQPSTDTQYF.

The CDR3 DNA reads as TGCGCCAGCAGCTTGGGGGACAGTTACTATGGCTACACCTTC. It is translated as CASSLGDSYYGYTF. This chain links TRBV5-1 with TRBJ1-2, with TRBD1 identical over 7 bases. After removal of 0 bases from V and 3 bases from J, the junction contained 2 bases not matched to a gene. The CDR3 contains 14 residues. Looked up from germline, CDR1 is SGHRS and CDR2 is YFSETQ.

This chain connects TRBV12-3 or TRBV12-4 to TRBJ1-2, with D possibly TRBD1 on 6 matching bases. The germline V and J ends were trimmed by 5 bases and 2 bases, with 12 bases remaining between them. CDR3 size: 14 residues. Written as DNA, the CDR3 is TGTGCCAGCAGTCGCCGGACAGCAAACTATGGCTACACCTTC. Residues: CASSRRTANYGYTF.

CDR3 coding DNA: TGCAGTGCTCAGGACTTACCCATGAACACTGAAGCTTTCTTT. Its protein product is CSAQDLPMNTEAFF. The J gene is TRBJ1-1, the V gene TRBV20-1; D is unresolved. V shed 5 bases and J shed 0 bases, with 13 bases lying between them. CDR1 and CDR2 from the germline V gene are DFQATT and SNEGSKA (reference sequence). CDR3 length: 14 residues.